This note documents a single T cell receptor (beta chain) sequence. The sample originates from a study of blood T cell repertoires in COVID-19. Whole-study context: From T cells, B-cell-depleted T cells, or PBMCs came the material, which was cDNA or gDNA.

Under the authors' procedure: How many nucleated cells were present was estimated from reference gene primer amplification. TCRdb keeps only in-frame clones here, not all; method: immunoSEQ multiplex PCR. That table gives V, J and clone size, and the DNA gave D and trimming. This sample has some 20,000 clones; about 90% occur once, and the top ten carry 3.5% to 5%. The CDR3 totals 13 residues. Unmatched junction bases numbered 7, after V lost 6 bases and J lost 9 bases. Germline V gives CDR1 ENHRY, CDR2 SYGVKD. The sequence came from a human donor in a cohort sampled during active COVID-19. This chain links TRBV10-3 with TRBJ2-1; TRBD1 matches 8 bases. Specimen: peripheral blood. CDR3 nucleotides: TGTGCCATCAGCCGGGACAGGATGGGTGAGCAGTTCTTC. This encodes CAISRDRMGEQFF.